A single T cell receptor (beta chain) is shown here with its context. This clonotype occurred once. Its antigen is currently not known. Base qualities are not at hand, and no much larger clone is one base apart. The roughly 42 donors, aged about 6 to 95 years, were systemically healthy Caucasian individuals from Russia. About 10 milliliters of peripheral blood were drawn from each donor into EDTA-treated Vacutainer tubes. Ficoll-Paque density-gradient centrifugation was used to isolate PBMCs, with at least 7 million per sample. Trizol reagent was used to extract total RNA from the PBMCs, yielding at least 6 micrograms per sample. For every donor, flow cytometry on a PBMC aliquot measured the percentage of naive CD45RAhigh/CD27high T cells. CDR1 MNHEY and CDR2 SVGEGT are derived from the germline V gene. Taken from cysteine to phenylalanine, the CDR3 has 16 residues. Only the CDR3 DNA stays, 48 bases, in frame from base 1. Trimming at the junction amounts to 3 bases on V and 8 bases on J, and the germline ends lie 21 bases apart.

Libraries were built with 5' RACE. Sequencing took place on an Illumina HiSeq 2500. A second PCR of roughly 6 to 12 cycles was run with a J-beta primer mix and a sample-barcoded 5' primer. A template-switch 5' adaptor carrying 12 random nucleotides introduced a unique molecular identifier onto each TCR beta cDNA molecule. At least 3 million CDR3-containing paired-end reads were obtained from each sample. First-strand cDNA synthesis was performed from all RNA using the Mint cDNA synthesis kit, with priming by a TRBC-specific oligonucleotide. After uracil-DNA glycosylase treatment, a first 18-cycle PCR used universal primers M1SS and BC2_uni_R on all cDNA. On the authors' methods: For normalization, 1 million high-quality reads, each with a distinct molecular identifier, were randomly selected from each sample. Instead of being binned into consensus sequences, reads with shared molecular identifiers were discarded. MiTCR, run with a Q25 quality threshold and the strictest error-elimination algorithm, handled CDR3 identification, clonotype clustering and error correction. A nonparametric unseen species model using Euler transformation provided a lower-bound estimate of total TCR beta diversity. The raw public reads went through TCRdb reprocessing: fastp at Q25, MiXCR clone calling, in-frame beta chains kept. Entries that share a CDR3 protein sequence are merged under the most common genes and DNA. These V and J calls derive from TCRdb rather than the authors' analysis. This sample holds approximately 1.5 million distinct CDR3 sequences; roughly two fifths were observed only once. The top ten clonotypes cover about 3.8% of the sample.

The source of the sample is a study of blood T cells in healthy people across ages (dated by TCRdb to 2014 to 2015). With respect to the entire study: In model experiments, template switching captured about one uniquely barcoded TCR beta cDNA molecule for every two T cells. To track age-related changes in TCR beta repertoire diversity, the study relied on deep sequencing normalized with unique cDNA molecular identifiers. The donors were divided into four age groups: young (average around 17 years), middle-aged (approximately 42), aged (under 70) and long-lived (roughly 82). To avoid experimental bias, donors of different ages were randomly spread across the sequencing lanes. Using the same blood draw, the study looked at two additional independent replicas of 1 million unique cDNA reads for two donors, one aged 18 to 30 and the other aged 80 or older. Study-wide findings and limitations: Estimates of total diversity from one million sequenced T cells were regarded as lower bounds and underestimates. The long-lived group showed more naive CD4+ T cells, fewer expanded clones and increased TCR diversity than the aged group, suggesting age selection. The CMV infection status of donors was not known, potentially confounding age-related changes in expanded clonotypes. Bulk unsorted PBMC profiling prevented conclusive comparison of naive and antigen-experienced compartments. As age increased, observed TCR beta diversity per million T cells dropped in a roughly linear way, and a significant reduction was already evident by age around 41. Observed TCR beta diversity correlated strongly with the percentage of naive T cells measured by flow cytometry.

Sequences were obtained from blood. The chain is assembled from TRBV6-2 or TRBV6-3 and TRBJ2-3, with a tentative D gene TRBD1 over 6 matching bases. The TCR comes from a woman younger than 30 in good health. The CDR3 region: CASSYQGHLLGATQYF. The DNA sequence is given as TGTGCCAGCAGTTATCAGGGACATCTCCTCGGAGCTACGCAGTATTTT.